This T cell receptor (beta chain) was retrieved from a study of metastatic and nonmetastatic thyroid tumors. Study information: Thyroid patients, malignant and benign, had repertoires compared across blood and tumor or nodule tissue.

This clone appeared a few times. Antigen specificity is unknown. The entire patient cohort was treatment-naive prior to thyroid surgery. With 5 bases clipped from V and 3 bases from J, the junction kept 9 bases outside the gene matches. CDR3 length equals 16 residues. Germline CDR1 is SGHTA and CDR2 is FQGTGA. General study results and limits: Significantly greater TCR beta diversity was reportedly found in malignant thyroid tumors than in benign nodules (in blood and tumor).

Authors' processing steps: Clinicopathological groups differed in CDR3, with these differences serving to build a distant-metastasis classifier for papillary thyroid cancer. TCRdb reprocessed the PCR reads using MiXCR. The V and J calls come from TCRdb's annotation, not from the publication. The sample has tens of thousands of clones; under 25% are singletons. This rearrangement joins TRBV7-3 to TRBJ2-2, with 7 bases that match TRBD2. This sequence originates from a female donor with papillary thyroid cancer or a benign thyroid nodule (not recorded which). Some clones in this sample may be carry-over from other donors' samples. What was sequenced was tumor tissue. DNA of the CDR3: TGTGCCAGCAGCCGAGGGAGGGGAGCGGACACCGGGGAGCTGTTTTTT. As protein: CASSRGRGADTGELFF.